Listed below are T cell receptor beta chains from one sample, sequenced in a study of cytomegalovirus exposure and HLA in healthy donors. Clones were sequenced by immunoSEQ multiplex PCR, and TCRdb holds only the in-frame ones, with some missing. The sample shows under 200,000 clones, over 70% of them seen only once. What was sequenced was PBMCs. These receptors all come from a man aged 35 to 55 in good health and CMV-seronegative. The CDR3 runs from the conserved cysteine through the conserved F or W. Fields, in order: clone size, J gene, V gene, D gene, CDR3 protein, CDR3 DNA. The D gene is left open where the match is weak. Clone size appears in some rows only: once, few, many, or a class for an expanded clone.

>NA|TRBJ1-4|TRBV19|NA
CASTNREDEKLFF
TGTGCCAGTACTAACAGGGAAGATGAAAAACTGTTTTTT
>NA|TRBJ2-2|TRBV5-8|TRBD1
CASSRTGSIGELFF
TGTGCCAGCAGCCGGACAGGGTCTATCGGGGAGCTGTTTTTT
>NA|TRBJ2-3|TRBV6-4|NA
CASSDDMVLGTQYF
TGTGCCAGCAGTGACGACATGGTCCTTGGTACGCAGTATTTT
>NA|TRBJ1-1|TRBV6-5|NA
CASSYSGENTEAFF
TGTGCCAGCAGTTATTCCGGGGAGAACACTGAAGCTTTCTTT
>NA|TRBJ1-5|TRBV2|NA
CASSENSRSNQPQHF
TGTGCCAGCAGTGAGAACAGTAGGAGCAATCAGCCCCAGCATTTT
>NA|TRBJ2-7|TRBV9|TRBD1
CASSDRPGQGAYEQYF
TGTGCCAGCAGCGACCGACCGGGACAGGGTGCCTACGAGCAGTACTTC
>NA|TRBJ2-5|TRBV5-1|NA
CASSSGEKETQYF
TGCGCCAGCAGCTCAGGGGAAAAGGAGACCCAGTACTTC
>NA|TRBJ2-1|TRBV4-3|NA
CASSQEASSYEQFF
TGCGCCAGCAGCCAAGAGGCGAGTAGCTATGAGCAGTTCTTC
>NA|TRBJ2-5|TRBV7-8|TRBD2
CASSFGLAGFQETQYF
TGTGCCAGCAGCTTCGGACTAGCGGGGTTCCAAGAGACCCAGTACTTC
>NA|TRBJ1-1|TRBV10-3|NA
CAISESRVGTEAFF
TGTGCCATCAGTGAGTCGAGGGTTGGGACTGAAGCTTTCTTT
>NA|TRBJ2-1|TRBV19|TRBD2
CASSFGGAMDNEQFF
TGTGCCAGTTCCTTCGGGGGGGCCATGGACAATGAGCAGTTCTTC
>NA|TRBJ2-7|TRBV7-9|TRBD2
CASSFGQLGGLAAWEQYF
TGTGCCAGCAGCTTCGGACAGCTCGGGGGACTAGCGGCCTGGGAGCAGTACTTC
>NA|TRBJ1-1|TRBV7-2|TRBD1
CASSLVTGGGSTEAFF
TGTGCCAGCAGCTTAGTAACAGGGGGCGGGAGCACTGAAGCTTTCTTT
>NA|TRBJ2-2|TRBV2|NA
CASKSEGGELFF
TGTGCCAGCAAATCAGAGGGAGGGGAGCTGTTTTTT
>NA|TRBJ2-5|TRBV12-1|NA
CASSFEPLGETQYF
TGTGCCAGCAGCTTTGAGCCCCTCGGAGAGACCCAGTACTTC
>few|TRBJ1-2|TRBV7-8|TRBD1
CASSFSGQGSYGYTF
TGTGCCAGCAGCTTCTCGGGACAGGGATCCTATGGCTACACCTTC
>NA|TRBJ2-3|TRBV7-9|TRBD1
CASSLWTGELDTQYF
TGTGCCAGCAGCTTATGGACAGGGGAGTTGGATACGCAGTATTTT
>NA|TRBJ2-1|TRBV30|NA
CAWRGPYNEQFF
TGTGCCTGGAGGGGGCCATACAATGAGCAGTTCTTC
>few|TRBJ2-7|TRBV5-6|NA
CASSPGGRNEQYF
TGTGCCAGCAGCCCCGGGGGGCGTAACGAGCAGTACTTC
>NA|TRBJ2-2|TRBV10-3|TRBD1
CAISESIPGTGTGELFF
TGTGCCATCAGTGAGTCGATTCCCGGGACAGGGACCGGGGAGCTGTTTTTT
>NA|TRBJ1-1|TRBV4-3|TRBD1
CASSQDYSTGALDTEAFF
TGCGCCAGCAGCCAAGATTACAGTACAGGGGCTCTGGACACTGAAGCTTTCTTT
>NA|TRBJ1-1|TRBV5-1|TRBD1
CASSLTGANTEAFF
TGCGCCAGCAGCTTGACAGGGGCGAACACTGAAGCTTTCTTT
>NA|TRBJ1-1|TRBV30|NA
CAWSVRLPGAEAFF
TGTGCCTGGAGTGTACGACTCCCCGGGGCTGAAGCTTTCTTT
>once|TRBJ2-5|TRBV5-6|TRBD2
CASSLGTSGRVLQETQYF
TGTGCCAGCAGCTTGGGGACTAGCGGGAGGGTGCTACAAGAGACCCAGTACTTC
>NA|TRBJ2-5|TRBV5-1|TRBD1
CASSYGQGRQETQYF
TGCGCCAGCAGCTACGGACAGGGTAGGCAAGAGACCCAGTACTTC
>NA|TRBJ1-1|TRBV5-4|NA
CASSLGQDRDTEAFF
TGTGCCAGCAGCTTGGGACAGGATCGGGACACTGAAGCTTTCTTT
>NA|TRBJ2-2|TRBV12-5|NA
CASGLWGVGGELFF
TGTGCTAGTGGTTTATGGGGGGTTGGCGGGGAGCTGTTTTTT
>NA|TRBJ1-2|TRBV15|TRBD1
CATSRGGQGYGYTF
TGTGCCACCAGCAGAGGAGGACAGGGCTATGGCTACACCTTC
>NA|TRBJ1-5|TRBV9|NA
CASSVGGGNQPQHF
TGTGCCAGCAGCGTAGGGGGAGGCAATCAGCCCCAGCATTTT
>NA|TRBJ1-1|TRBV6-5|NA
CASSYETEEAFF
TGTGCCAGCAGTTACGAGACAGAAGAAGCTTTCTTT
>once|TRBJ2-7|TRBV29-1|NA
CSAALRQGHEQYF
TGCAGCGCCGCCCTAAGGCAGGGCCACGAGCAGTACTTC
>once|TRBJ2-5|TRBV9|TRBD2
CASTITSGRKGETQYF
TGTGCCAGCACCATTACTAGCGGGAGGAAAGGGGAGACCCAGTACTTC
>few|TRBJ1-2|TRBV7-9|TRBD1
CASSDRDGYTF
TGTGCCAGCAGCGACAGGGATGGCTACACCTTC
>NA|TRBJ2-1|TRBV7-3|NA
CASSLLAGTEEFF
TGTGCCAGCAGCTTATTAGCTGGGACTGAGGAGTTCTTC
>once|TRBJ2-6|TRBV7-6|NA
CASSLDIARTTGANVLTF
TGTGCCAGCAGCTTAGATATTGCCCGGACTACTGGGGCCAACGTCCTGACTTTC
>NA|TRBJ1-2|TRBV5-1|NA
CASRQNNYGYTF
TGCGCCAGCCGACAGAATAACTATGGCTACACCTTC
>NA|TRBJ1-2|TRBV11-3|NA
CASSLVGGLDGYTF
TGTGCCAGCAGCTTAGTGGGGGGGCTGGATGGCTACACCTTC
>NA|TRBJ2-1|TRBV6-5|TRBD2
CASSSSGSSYNEQFF
TGTGCCAGCAGTTCTAGCGGGAGCTCCTACAATGAGCAGTTCTTC
>few|TRBJ1-1|TRBV10-3|NA
CAISESDSKAEAFF
TGTGCCATCAGTGAGTCAGACAGTAAAGCTGAAGCTTTCTTT
>NA|TRBJ2-1|TRBV4-3|NA
CASSQGGCNEQFF
TGCGCCAGCAGCCAAGGAGGGTGCAATGAGCAGTTCTTC
>few|TRBJ1-1|TRBV11-2|NA
CASSGWGQVNTEAFF
TGTGCCAGCAGCGGGTGGGGGCAGGTGAACACTGAAGCTTTCTTT
>NA|TRBJ2-7|TRBV21-1|NA
CASSNDRGEQYF
TGTGCCAGCAGCAACGACCGGGGCGAGCAGTACTTC
>NA|TRBJ2-7|TRBV6-6|NA
CASGAPDGYEQYF
TGTGCCAGCGGGGCACCGGACGGATACGAGCAGTACTTC
>NA|TRBJ1-5|TRBV5-1|NA
CASREETGNNRPQHF
TGCGCCAGCAGGGAGGAGACCGGGAACAATCGGCCCCAGCATTTT
>NA|TRBJ2-1|TRBV7-2|TRBD1
CASSSGRQGIEQFF
TGTGCCAGCAGCTCAGGCAGACAGGGGATTGAGCAGTTCTTC
>NA|TRBJ1-5|TRBV7-2|NA
CASSLLLQPQHF
TGTGCCAGCAGCTTACTTCTTCAGCCCCAGCATTTT
>NA|TRBJ2-7|TRBV5-4|TRBD1
CASSSLGTGIYEQYF
TGTGCCAGCAGCTCCCTCGGGACAGGGATCTACGAGCAGTACTTC
>NA|TRBJ1-5|TRBV10-1|NA
CASSEGQGSNQPQHF
TGCGCCAGCAGTGAGGGCCAGGGTAGCAATCAGCCCCAGCATTTT
>NA|TRBJ2-7|TRBV27|NA
CASSLLGRTYEQYF
TGTGCCAGCAGTTTATTGGGCAGGACCTACGAGCAGTACTTC
>few|TRBJ1-1|TRBV6-5|NA
CASSQGVVGNTEAFF
TGTGCCAGCAGTCAAGGGGTAGTCGGAAACACTGAAGCTTTCTTT
>NA|TRBJ1-5|TRBV5-6|NA
CASSLSGRGPNQPQHF
TGTGCCAGCAGCCTTTCCGGGAGGGGACCTAATCAGCCCCAGCATTTT
>NA|TRBJ2-5|TRBV6-4|TRBD1
CASGGTGGQETQYF
TGTGCCAGCGGGGGGACAGGGGGCCAAGAGACCCAGTACTTC
>NA|TRBJ2-7|TRBV18|TRBD1
CASSGDRAYEQYF
TGTGCCAGCTCAGGGGACAGAGCCTACGAGCAGTACTTC
>NA|TRBJ1-2|TRBV19|NA
CASLSELANYGYTF
TGTGCCAGTTTGTCTGAACTCGCTAACTATGGCTACACCTTC
>NA|TRBJ2-7|TRBV7-2|TRBD1
CASSLVATGGNEQYF
TGTGCCAGCAGCTTAGTTGCGACAGGGGGGAACGAGCAGTACTTC
>NA|TRBJ2-2|TRBV12-5|NA
CASGLSEGVGELFF
TGTGCTAGTGGTTTGTCAGAAGGGGTCGGGGAGCTGTTTTTT
>NA|TRBJ2-7|TRBV6-7|NA
CASSSTGLEQYF
TGTGCCAGCAGCTCGACAGGTTTGGAGCAGTACTTC
>NA|TRBJ2-7|TRBV6-6|NA
CASSYDGAQEQYF
TGTGCCAGCAGTTACGATGGGGCGCAGGAGCAGTACTTC
>NA|TRBJ2-2|TRBV7-8|TRBD1
CASSSPAGTGRTGELFF
TGTGCCAGCAGCTCGCCCGCCGGGACAGGGCGCACCGGGGAGCTGTTTTTT
>NA|TRBJ2-7|TRBV7-2|TRBD2
CASSREAGVSEQYF
TGTGCCAGCAGCCGGGAGGCCGGGGTCTCCGAGCAGTACTTC